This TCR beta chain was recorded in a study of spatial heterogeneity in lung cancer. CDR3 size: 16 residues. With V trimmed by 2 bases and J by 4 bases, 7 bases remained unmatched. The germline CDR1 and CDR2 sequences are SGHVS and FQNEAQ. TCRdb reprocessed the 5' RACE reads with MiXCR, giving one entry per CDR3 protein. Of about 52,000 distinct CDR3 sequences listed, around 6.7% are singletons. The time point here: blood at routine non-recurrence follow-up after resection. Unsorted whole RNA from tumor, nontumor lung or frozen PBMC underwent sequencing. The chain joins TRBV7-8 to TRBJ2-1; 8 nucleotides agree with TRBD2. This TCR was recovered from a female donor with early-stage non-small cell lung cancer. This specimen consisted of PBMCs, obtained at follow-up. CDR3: CASSLSGGRGYNEQFF. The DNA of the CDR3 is TGTGCCAGCAGCTTAAGCGGGGGCCGAGGATACAATGAGCAGTTCTTC.